Listed below are T cell receptor beta chains from one sample, sequenced in a study of OX40 agonist ivuxolimab in advanced cancers. Clones were sequenced by immunoSEQ multiplex PCR, and TCRdb holds only the in-frame ones, with some missing. The repertoire holds 79,000 or so clones, with about 90% as singletons. The material was CD4+ or CD8+ T cells sorted from blood, obtained in a trial of the OX40 agonist ivuxolimab. The source of these receptors is an adult with an advanced solid tumor such as melanoma, head and neck, liver or kidney cancer. The CDR3 runs from the conserved cysteine through the conserved F or W. D genes are given only for firm matches. A clone size is listed for some rows: how often the clone was seen (once, few, many), or a class if it is expanded.

TRBV29-1	-	TRBJ2-3	-	CSVEDPTDTQYF	TGCAGCGTTGAAGATCCGACAGATACGCAGTATTTT
TRBV6-1	-	TRBJ2-5	TRBD1	CASSEGTGGETQYF	TGTGCCAGCAGTGAAGGGACAGGGGGAGAGACCCAGTACTTC
TRBV5-1	-	TRBJ2-3	-	CASSRWLADTQYF	TGCGCCAGCAGCCGGTGGCTCGCAGATACGCAGTATTTT
TRBV7-2	-	TRBJ2-7	TRBD1	CASRSGTDYEQYF	TGTGCCAGCAGGTCCGGGACAGACTACGAGCAGTACTTC
TRBV28	-	TRBJ1-1	-	CASSLQMNIEAFF	TGTGCCAGCAGTTTACAGATGAACATTGAAGCTTTCTTT
TRBV7-2	-	TRBJ2-2	TRBD2	CASRVPSGTNTGELFF	TGTGCCAGCAGGGTTCCTAGCGGGACCAACACCGGGGAGCTGTTTTTT
TRBV7-9	-	TRBJ1-4	TRBD1	CASSLGGQPNEKLFF	TGTGCCAGCAGCTTAGGGGGACAGCCAAATGAAAAACTGTTTTTT
TRBV19	-	TRBJ1-2	-	CASSPRDTILSYGYTF	TGTGCCAGTAGTCCTCGGGACACAATTCTTTCCTATGGCTACACCTTC
TRBV20-1	once	TRBJ2-7	-	CSAGILYEQYF	TGCAGTGCCGGGATCCTCTACGAGCAGTACTTC
TRBV7-9	-	TRBJ2-7	-	CASSSFGNEQYF	TGTGCCAGCAGCTCCTTTGGTAACGAGCAGTACTTC
TRBV6-1	-	TRBJ2-7	TRBD2	CASSATSGGTYEQYF	TGTGCCAGCAGCGCGACTAGCGGGGGAACCTACGAGCAGTACTTC
TRBV11-2	-	TRBJ2-7	TRBD2	CASSAGLLEQYF	TGTGCCAGCAGCGCGGGACTATTAGAGCAGTACTTC
TRBV4-1	-	TRBJ2-7	-	CASSQASFRTRNNSYEQYF	TGCGCCAGCAGCCAAGCATCCTTTAGGACTCGAAACAACTCCTACGAGCAGTACTTC
TRBV6-5	-	TRBJ1-2	-	CASSYLGAPYGYTF	TGTGCCAGCAGTTATCTCGGGGCGCCCTATGGCTACACCTTC
TRBV10-3	-	TRBJ1-3	-	CATRFEGLSGNTIYF	TGTGCCACTAGATTCGAGGGGCTCTCTGGAAACACCATATATTTT
TRBV9	-	TRBJ2-4	TRBD2	CASSPGREFENIQYF	TGTGCCAGCAGCCCCGGGAGGGAGTTTGAAAACATTCAGTACTTC
TRBV28	-	TRBJ1-2	-	CAGENRAGYGYTF	TGTGCCGGGGAAAACAGGGCGGGCTATGGCTACACCTTC
TRBV19	-	TRBJ2-2	-	CASRRDFDGELFF	TGTGCCAGTAGACGTGATTTCGACGGGGAGCTGTTTTTT
TRBV5-1	-	TRBJ1-1	-	CASSLERPNTEAFF	TGCGCCAGCAGCTTGGAACGGCCGAACACTGAAGCTTTCTTT
TRBV5-1	-	TRBJ2-7	-	CASSLQGGTYEQYF	TGCGCCAGCAGCTTGCAGGGCGGAACCTACGAGCAGTACTTC
TRBV2	once	TRBJ2-7	TRBD1	CASSDGQGALNF	TGTGCCAGCAGTGACGGACAGGGGGCGCTAAACTTC
TRBV15	-	TRBJ1-2	-	CATSRDFREGYTF	TGTGCCACCAGCAGAGATTTTAGGGAGGGCTACACCTTC
TRBV5-1	-	TRBJ2-4	-	CASSLQAGDPNIQYF	TGCGCCAGCAGCTTACAAGCCGGGGACCCAAACATTCAGTACTTC
TRBV6-1	-	TRBJ1-2	TRBD1	CASSEPRTGWVYGYTF	TGTGCCAGCAGTGAACCCCGGACAGGGTGGGTCTATGGCTACACCTTC
TRBV19	-	TRBJ1-5	-	CASSIVAGAGQPQHF	TGTGCCAGTAGTATTGTGGCGGGGGCAGGACAGCCCCAGCATTTT
TRBV5-1	-	TRBJ1-3	-	CASSPGGEIGNTIYF	TGCGCCAGCAGCCCTGGGGGGGAAATTGGAAACACCATATATTTT
TRBV7-2	-	TRBJ2-5	TRBD2	CASSASSGRETQYF	TGTGCCAGCAGCGCCTCTAGCGGGAGAGAGACCCAGTACTTC
TRBV5-6	-	TRBJ2-3	-	CASFRGQTSTDTQYF	TGTGCCAGCTTCCGGGGGCAGACTAGCACAGATACGCAGTATTTT
TRBV19	-	TRBJ2-1	TRBD2	CASSRSGRAERDEQFF	TGTGCCAGTAGTCGAAGCGGGAGGGCCGAGAGGGATGAGCAGTTCTTC
TRBV6-1	-	TRBJ2-7	TRBD2	CASSARSLGSGRKYEQYF	TGTGCCAGCAGTGCCCGATCCCTCGGTAGCGGGAGAAAATACGAGCAGTACTTC
TRBV6-6	-	TRBJ1-3	-	CASSSPGSSGNTIYF	TGTGCCAGCAGTTCGCCAGGGAGCTCTGGAAACACCATATATTTT
TRBV4-2	-	TRBJ2-3	-	CASSPTGAGGVTDTQYF	TGTGCCAGCAGCCCCACAGGGGCGGGAGGTGTCACAGATACGCAGTATTTT
TRBV5-3	once	TRBJ1-5	-	CARSLDYRVKSNQPQHF	TGTGCCAGAAGCTTGGATTACAGGGTCAAAAGCAATCAGCCCCAGCATTTT
TRBV21-1	-	TRBJ2-7	-	CAPPDIPKAEQYF	TGTGCCCCCCCTGACATCCCCAAAGCCGAGCAGTACTTC
TRBV5-1	-	TRBJ2-1	-	CASSLLDEQFF	TGCGCCAGCAGCTTGCTGGATGAGCAGTTCTTC
TRBV28	-	TRBJ2-1	-	CASSPQTGISYNEQFF	TGTGCCAGCAGTCCGCAGACAGGTATCTCCTACAATGAGCAGTTCTTC
TRBV19	-	TRBJ1-1	-	CASDDRNTEAFF	TGTGCCAGTGATGACAGGAACACTGAAGCTTTCTTT
TRBV11-3	-	TRBJ2-7	TRBD1	CASSLNSGQIPTEQYF	TGTGCCAGCAGCTTAAATTCGGGACAGATACCAACCGAGCAGTACTTC
TRBV7-3	-	TRBJ2-1	-	CASSTGNYNEQFF	TGTGCCAGCAGCACAGGAAACTACAATGAGCAGTTCTTC
TRBV19	-	TRBJ2-7	-	CASRHALSGAYEQYF	TGTGCCAGTAGGCACGCCTTGTCAGGTGCCTACGAGCAGTACTTC
TRBV18	-	TRBJ2-7	TRBD1	CASSPRGQAYEQYF	TGTGCCAGCTCCCCAAGGGGACAGGCCTACGAGCAGTACTTC
TRBV5-6	-	TRBJ2-7	-	CASSPGTFYEQYF	TGTGCCAGCAGCCCCGGGACCTTCTACGAGCAGTACTTC